These 4 T cell receptor beta chains came from one sample sequenced in a study of T cell responses to AZD1222 COVID-19 vaccine (dated by TCRdb to about 2021). The sample's time point, from its label and the paper: baseline before first vaccination. Library creation used the immunoSEQ multiplex PCR assay. Held by TCRdb, this immuneACCESS table contains in-frame sequences only and omits some clones. Under half of the omission traces to an unresolved V gene where checked; the cause of the rest is unknown. The sample table records about 150,000 clones; under 95% of these occur just once. The ten biggest clones cover 4% to 5.5% of the sample. The sample here was peripheral blood, taken on day 0 of AZD1222 vaccination. The receptors derive from an adult in good health.

The J gene is TRBJ2-2, the V gene TRBV27; no clear D. This CDR3 contains 12 residues. Trimming stripped 2 bases from V and 7 bases from J, with 5 bases between. Germline V CDR1 and CDR2: MNHEY, SMNVEV (reference sequence). The CDR3 DNA is TGTGCCAGCAGTTTAATGGGCGGGGAGCTGTTTTTT. Translation gives CASSLMGGELFF.

This chain uses TRBV30 with TRBJ1-2, with TRBD1 as a possible D gene (6 bases). From germline, CDR1 is GTSNPN and CDR2 SVGIG (reference sequence). The CDR3 totals 14 residues. V was shortened by 1 base and J by 3 bases, with 12 bases between the two germline ends. DNA for the CDR3: TGTGCCTGGAGTGGGGAACAGGGTTACTATGGCTACACCTTC. This gives the protein CAWSGEQGYYGYTF.

The chain combines TRBV7-2 with TRBJ1-6, with D tentatively TRBD1 (5 bases). CDR3 length: 15 residues. CDR1 is SGHTA, CDR2 FQGNSA, per germline. V dropped 2 bases and J dropped 9 bases, with 14 bases sitting between them. The CDR3 sequence: CASSLTRGEGSPLHF. In nucleotides, the CDR3 is TGTGCCAGCAGCTTAACGCGAGGGGAGGGTTCACCCCTCCACTTT. Variable domain in full (rest from reference TRBV7-2 and TRBJ1-6): GAGVSQSPSNKVTEKGKDVELRCDPISGHTALYWYRQSLGQGLEFLIYFQGNSAPDKSGLPSDRFSAERTGGSVSTLTIQRTQQEDSAVYLCASSLTRGEGSPLHFGNGTRLTVT.

The chain joins TRBV12-3 or TRBV12-4 to TRBJ1-1; D uncertain. V lost 6 bases and J 1 base, leaving 6 bases between the germline ends. This CDR3 spans 12 amino acids. The chain's CDR3 is CASSYRNTEAFF. The CDR3 DNA follows: TGTGCCAGCAGCTACAGGAACACTGAAGCTTTCTTT.